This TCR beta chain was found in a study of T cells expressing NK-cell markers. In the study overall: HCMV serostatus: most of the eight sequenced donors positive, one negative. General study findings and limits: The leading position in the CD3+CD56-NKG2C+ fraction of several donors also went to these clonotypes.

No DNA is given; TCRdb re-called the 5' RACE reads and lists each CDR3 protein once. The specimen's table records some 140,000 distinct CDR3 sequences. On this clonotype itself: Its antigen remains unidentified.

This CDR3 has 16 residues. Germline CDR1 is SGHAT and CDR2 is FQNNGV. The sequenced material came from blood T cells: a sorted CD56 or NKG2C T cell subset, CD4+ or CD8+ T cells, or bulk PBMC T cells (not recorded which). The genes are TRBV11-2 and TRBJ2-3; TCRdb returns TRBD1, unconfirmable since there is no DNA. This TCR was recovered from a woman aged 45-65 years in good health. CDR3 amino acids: CASSLEVAPVTDTQYF.